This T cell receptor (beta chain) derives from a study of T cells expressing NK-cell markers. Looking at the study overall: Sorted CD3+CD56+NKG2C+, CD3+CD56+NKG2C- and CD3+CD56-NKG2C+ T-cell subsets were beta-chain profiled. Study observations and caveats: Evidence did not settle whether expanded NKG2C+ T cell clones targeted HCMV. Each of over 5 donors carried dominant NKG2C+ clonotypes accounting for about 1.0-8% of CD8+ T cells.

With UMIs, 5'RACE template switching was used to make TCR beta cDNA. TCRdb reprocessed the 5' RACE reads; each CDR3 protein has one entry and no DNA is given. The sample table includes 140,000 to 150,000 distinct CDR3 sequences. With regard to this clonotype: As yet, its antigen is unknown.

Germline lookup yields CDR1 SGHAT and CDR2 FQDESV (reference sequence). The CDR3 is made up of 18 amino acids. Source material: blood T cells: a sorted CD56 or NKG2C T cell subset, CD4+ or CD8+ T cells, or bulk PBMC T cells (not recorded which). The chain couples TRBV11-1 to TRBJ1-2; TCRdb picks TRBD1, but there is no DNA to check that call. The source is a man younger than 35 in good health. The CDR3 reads CASSWGGAGTLLNYGYTF.